This TCR beta chain was sequenced during a study of post-analysis software for immune sequencing data. Findings and limits, study-wide: TRBV5-6, TRBV5-1 and TRBV20-1 were among four or five TRBV segments more frequent in patients than controls.

CDR3 length: 16 amino acids. Germline lookup yields CDR1 DFQATT and CDR2 SNEGSKA (reference sequence). This clonotype was seen only a few times. Its antigen is currently unknown. TCR beta cDNA libraries had unique molecular identifiers. TCRdb fed the PCR reads into MiXCR, producing one record per CDR3 protein. The sample has more than 500,000 distinct CDR3 sequences; 30% to 40% are singletons. The V and J genes are TRBV20-1 and TRBJ2-5; 8 positions match TRBD1. The DNA end lines up better with TRBJ2-7; the J call may be wrong. The source of this sequence is a girl aged 2-17 years with multiple sclerosis. Input material: blood. The CDR3 loop reads CSARDLGTGLGDEQYF. In DNA, the CDR3 is TGCAGTGCTAGAGATCTAGGGACAGGTCTCGGCGACGAGCAGTACTTC.